Listed below are T cell receptor beta chains from one sample, sequenced in a study of vaccination and CD4 T cells after COVID-19. Their antigen targets remain unknown. TCRdb reprocessed the PCR reads with MiXCR, giving one entry per CDR3 protein. The sample lists about 3,800 distinct CDR3 sequences; around 20% were seen once. The source material was CD4+ T cells from blood, cultured in vitro. Receptors originate from a human donor who had recovered from COVID-19. Each CDR3 is given with its conserved first and last residue. A D gene is named only where the DNA matches it firmly. Clone size is not always given. Where it is, it says once, few, many or a class for expanded clones.

cdr3_aa cdr3_nt j_call d_call clone_size v_call
CSARDFNSYEQYF TGCAGTGCGAGGGACTTCAACTCCTACGAGCAGTACTTC TRBJ2-7 NA NA TRBV20-1
CASSSKRGSSGYTF TGTGCCAGCAGCTCCAAGAGGGGGTCGAGTGGCTACACCTTC TRBJ1-2 NA NA TRBV3-1
CAWGPGTGGSGNTIYF TGTGCCTGGGGGCCCGGGACGGGGGGCTCCGGAAACACCATATATTTT TRBJ1-3 NA NA TRBV30
CASSSRDSQSEQFF TGTGCCAGCAGCTCACGGGACTCCCAGAGTGAGCAGTTCTTC TRBJ2-1 NA NA TRBV11-2
CASTPPPSRFKTGPTYGYTF TGTGCCAGCACCCCTCCTCCTAGTAGATTCAAGACAGGACCGACCTATGGCTACACCTTC TRBJ1-2 NA NA TRBV7-9
CASLRTGNFHYGYTF TGTGCCAGCCTTCGGACAGGGAATTTTCACTATGGCTACACCTTC TRBJ1-2 TRBD1 few TRBV6-1
CASSLLITGELFF TGTGCCAGCAGTTTACTCATTACCGGGGAGCTGTTTTTT TRBJ2-2 NA NA TRBV12-3/TRBV12-4
CAISAGGSTGELFF TGTGCCATCAGTGCCGGGGGGTCGACCGGGGAGCTGTTTTTT TRBJ2-2 TRBD2 NA TRBV10-3
CASSDSGQETQYF TGTGCCAGCAGCGATAGCGGTCAAGAGACCCAGTACTTC TRBJ2-5 NA few TRBV3-1
CASGLGHTDTQYF TGTGCCAGCGGCCTAGGTCACACAGATACGCAGTATTTT TRBJ2-3 NA few TRBV6-1
CASSPNPGANTEAFF TGCGCCAGCAGCCCTAACCCGGGCGCGAACACTGAAGCTTTCTTT TRBJ1-1 NA NA TRBV5-1
CASSRGADTQYF TGTGCCAGCAGTCGAGGGGCAGATACGCAGTATTTT TRBJ2-3 NA medium-sized TRBV7-2
CARILTRHSGNTIYF TGTGCCAGAATCTTAACACGGCACTCTGGAAACACCATATATTTT TRBJ1-3 NA NA TRBV2
CAINDRGNYGYTF TGTGCCATCAACGACAGGGGGAACTATGGCTACACCTTC TRBJ1-2 TRBD1 few TRBV10-3
CASSRGTGVAQPQHF TGTGCCAGCAGCCGAGGGACAGGGGTCGCTCAGCCCCAGCATTTT TRBJ1-5 TRBD1 NA TRBV7-6
CSALDSGGITDTQYF TGCAGTGCGTTAGACAGCGGGGGGATCACAGATACGCAGTATTTT TRBJ2-3 TRBD2 medium-sized TRBV20-1
CASSNGLTYEQYF TGTGCCAGCAGTAACGGACTCACCTACGAGCAGTACTTC TRBJ2-7 NA NA TRBV16
CASSIGRGGHQPQHF TGTGCCAGTAGTATAGGTAGAGGAGGTCATCAGCCCCAGCATTTT TRBJ1-5 NA medium-sized TRBV19
CATAQGAVEAFF TGTGCCACCGCTCAGGGGGCGGTTGAAGCTTTCTTT TRBJ1-1 TRBD1 few TRBV19
CASSLWSHLRSGDTEAFF TGTGCCAGCAGTTTATGGTCCCATCTACGGTCGGGTGACACTGAAGCTTTCTTT TRBJ1-1 NA NA TRBV12-3/TRBV12-4
CAWSLRDLGEQYF TGTGCCTGGAGCTTGCGAGACCTCGGGGAGCAGTACTTC TRBJ2-7 NA few TRBV30
CASRSTGANGYTF TGTGCCAGCAGAAGCACAGGGGCCAATGGCTACACCTTC TRBJ1-2 TRBD1 large TRBV6-1
CASRFRTSQRATDTQYF TGTGCCAGCAGATTTAGGACTAGTCAGAGAGCCACAGATACGCAGTATTTT TRBJ2-3 TRBD2 once TRBV5-4